The clone carrying this TCR beta chain was seen a few times. No antigen is known for it. This CDR3 has 17 amino acids. The germline V and J ends were trimmed by 0 bases and 1 base, with 15 bases remaining between them. Germline V CDR1 and CDR2: ENHRY, SYGVKD. The sample belongs to a study of cytomegalovirus exposure and HLA in healthy donors. The study ran its PCR with 60 Vbeta and 13 Jbeta primers. Original processing notes: Later work found 65 million to 90 million unique TCR beta chains, with 9 million to 13 million shared. TCRdb's copy holds only in-frame clones and misses some; the assay was immunoSEQ multiplex PCR. Clonal size and the V and J genes are those of that table, whereas D and trimming came from the DNA. Here the sample spans approximately 100,000 clones, 70% to 80% being singletons. General observations from the study: Among donors in an Asian-associated ancestry cluster, a later analysis reportedly found fewer N-insertions than the approximately 700-donor mean.

This TCR was recovered from a woman between 40 and 50 years old in good health and CMV-seropositive. Sequenced sample: PBMCs. The chain recombines TRBV10-3 with TRBJ1-1, with D unclear. The CDR3 sequence is CAISESTFRGKNTEAFF. The DNA for the CDR3 is TGTGCCATCAGTGAGTCTACCTTCCGGGGTAAGAACACTGAAGCTTTCTTT.